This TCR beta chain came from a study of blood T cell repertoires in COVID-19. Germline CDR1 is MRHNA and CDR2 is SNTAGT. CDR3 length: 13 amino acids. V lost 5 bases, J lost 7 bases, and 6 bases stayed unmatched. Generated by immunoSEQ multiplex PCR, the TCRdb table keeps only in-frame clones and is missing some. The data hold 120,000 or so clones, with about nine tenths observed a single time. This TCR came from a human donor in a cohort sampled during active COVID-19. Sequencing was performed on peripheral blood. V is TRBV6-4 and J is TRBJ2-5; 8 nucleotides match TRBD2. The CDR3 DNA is TGTGCCAGCAGTTTAGACCGGGAGGGGACCCAGTACTTC. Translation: CASSLDREGTQYF.